These 27 T cell receptor beta chains share one sample of origin, sequenced in a study of CD8+ T cells in alopecia areata. The time point denotes: mouse skin 6 weeks after grafting, around onset of hair loss. Once RNA had been extracted, it was reverse transcribed into cDNA to act as the sequencing template. TCRdb's table, derived via immunoSEQ multiplex PCR, lists solely in-frame clones and lacks some. The sample holds several thousand clones, and no clone turns up only once. Sequenced material: skin, taken at week 6. The receptors were sampled from a C3H/HeJ mouse with alopecia areata. The strain is characterized by the MHC haplotype H2-k.

There are a few counts of this clone. Each gene name is a mouse one. The read halts 4 residues ahead of the CDR3 end, with the missing end drawn from the germline J gene. The chain has TRBV1 and TRBJ2-4, with D unclear. Germline V CDR1 and CDR2: NSQYPW, LRSPGD (reference sequence). Trimming removed 0 bases at V and 1 base at J, with 8 bases between. The CDR3 consists of 15 residues. The covered CDR3 bases are TGCACCTGCAGTGCAGATAGGAGGGGTCAAAAC. Translation: CTCSADRRGQN. The complete CDR3 reads CTCSADRRGQNTLYF.

For this clone: Genes and germline come from the mouse. The CDR3 goes on 4 residues after the read ends, and that part is filled in from the germline J gene. The chain links TRBV13-1 to TRBJ1-2; 7 bases fit TRBD1. Germline CDR1 and CDR2: NSHNY and SYGAGN. V trimming: 0 bases; J trimming: 2 bases; junction bases outside the gene matches: 4. This CDR3 contains 15 residues. CDR3 protein: CASSDAGRGNSDYTF. The part of the CDR3 DNA that was read is TGTGCCAGCAGTGATGCGGGCAGGGGGAACTCC.

This clone turned up a few times. Gene names denote mouse genes. Coverage ceases 4 residues before the CDR3 finishes, and the germline J gene fills in the end. The V and J genes are TRBV1 and TRBJ2-5; TRBD2 matches at 8 bases. Per the germline V gene, CDR1 is NSQYPW and CDR2 is LRSPGD (reference sequence). The CDR3 loop spans 14 amino acids. With V trimmed by 4 bases and J by 2 bases, 2 bases remained unmatched. The CDR3 loop reads CTCSDWGIQDTQYF. CDR3 DNA (partial): TGCACCTGCAGTGACTGGGGGATCCAAGAC.

This clone was counted a few times. The germline and genes are mouse ones. The read finishes 4 residues shy of the CDR3 end, and the germline J gene is used to complete it. The V call is TRBV13-1, the J call TRBJ2-2; D is perhaps TRBD1 (6 bases). V dropped 3 bases and J dropped 4 bases, with 7 bases sitting between them. CDR3 size: 13 residues. The V gene's germline CDR1 is NSHNY and CDR2 SYGAGN. The CDR3 loop is CASSGTVTGQLYF. The sequenced part of the CDR3 DNA is TGTGCCAGCAGTGGGACAGTCACCGGG.

Concerning this clone itself: Gene names are mouse gene names. The CDR3 extends 4 residues past the end of the read, so its final part is completed from the germline J gene. The chain joins TRBV2 to TRBJ2-1, with D possibly matching TRBD1 (6 bases). CDR1 and CDR2 (germline): LGHNA, YSYQKL. Between the trimmed V and J ends, which lost 1 base and 3 bases, there was a span of 7 bases. This CDR3 has 14 amino acids. Incomplete CDR3 DNA: TGTGCCAGCAGCCAAGGGACAGTCTATGCT. Translated, it gives CASSQGTVYA. The entire CDR3 is CASSQGTVYAEQFF.

This clone was observed a handful of times. These gene names are mouse names. With the read ending 4 residues before the CDR3 end, the germline J gene is used to fill in that end. The chain links TRBV13-1 to TRBJ2-1; 8 nucleotides line up with TRBD2. The V segment lost 3 bases and the J segment 5 bases; nucleotides outside the gene matches: 4. The germline CDR1 and CDR2 sequences are NSHNY and SYGAGN. The CDR3 runs 14 residues. The CDR3 reads CASSVGGRDAEQFF. The CDR3 DNA, read in part, is TGTGCCAGCAGTGTGGGGGGGAGGGATGCT.

Ten or more counts support this clone. Mouse germline and gene names are used. The read ends 3 residues before the CDR3 terminus; that terminus is restored from the germline J gene. The chain uses TRBV1 and TRBJ1-6; D gene unclear. TRBJ1-6 is labeled an ORF, and its function is uncertain. Per germline, CDR1 NSQYPW and CDR2 LRSPGD (reference sequence). The ends were cut back, 0 bases at V and 5 bases at J, with 11 bases in the middle. The CDR3 extends over 16 amino acids. The CDR3 here is CTCSADSSNDNSPLYF. The covered CDR3 bases are TGCACCTGCAGTGCAGATTCCAGCAACGATAATTCGCCC.

This clone was seen ten or more times. Gene names and germline refer to mouse. CDR3 residues: CASSAGGADAEQFF. The CDR3 bases that were read are TGTGCCAGCAGTGCCGGGGGGGCGGATGCT. The V call is TRBV13-3, the J call TRBJ2-1; 8 nucleotides line up with TRBD2. The read halts 4 residues ahead of the CDR3 end, with the missing end drawn from the germline J gene. Germline V CDR1 and CDR2: NNHDY, SYVADS. There are 14 residues in the CDR3. Germline trimming cut 3 bases from V and 5 bases from J; bases unmatched to any gene: 4.

This clone has a count of ten or more. The genes are named according to mouse. The read falls 4 residues short of the CDR3 end, and the missing part is taken from the germline J gene. The chain couples TRBV19 to TRBJ2-3; 7 bases fit TRBD1. The CDR3 has 15 amino acids. J was trimmed by 0 bases and V by 5 bases; bases with no gene match: 6. CDR1 and CDR2 (germline): FNHDT, SITEND (reference sequence). The CDR3 bases that were read are TGTGCCAGCAGCCGACAGGGAACTAGTGCAGAA. This codes for CASSRQGTSAE. The whole CDR3 reads CASSRQGTSAETLYF. Full variable domain (missing parts from reference TRBV19 and TRBJ2-3): GGIITQTPKFLIGQEGQKLTLKCQQNFNHDTMYWYRQDSGKGLRLIYYSITENDLQKGDLSEGYDASREKKSSFSLTVTSAQKNEMAVFLCASSRQGTSAETLYFGSGTRLTVL.

This clone was seen a handful of times. Gene names follow the mouse nomenclature. Coverage ceases 4 residues before the CDR3 finishes, and the germline J gene fills in the end. The chain couples TRBV19 to TRBJ2-4; TRBD1 agrees at 7 bases. CDR1 is FNHDT, CDR2 SITEND, per germline (reference sequence). The CDR3 contains 12 residues. CDR3 sequence: CASSTQGNTLYF. CDR3 DNA (partial): TGTGCCAGCAGTACACAGGGGAAC.

This clone has more than one count but fewer than ten. The listed genes are named as in mouse. Sequencing ends 4 residues short of the CDR3 end; the germline J gene provides the rest. This chain connects TRBV31 to TRBJ1-2; a weak D match, TRBD1 (6 bases). The CDR3 sequence is 14 residues long. V was cut by 1 base and J by 0 bases, with 9 bases left in between. Germline V gene sequence: CDR1 GKSSPN, CDR2 SITVG. CDR3 DNA, as far as it was read: TGTGCCTGGAGTCAGACAGGAGCAAACTCC. Translating gives CAWSQTGANS. The CDR3, in full, reads CAWSQTGANSDYTF.

This clone was seen repeatedly, ten times or more. Gene names denote mouse genes. The CDR3 goes on 4 residues after the read ends, and that part is filled in from the germline J gene. The sample carries other DNA sequences with the same CDR3. The chain has TRBV13-1 and TRBJ2-1; D uncertain. Germline V gene lookup returns CDR1 NSHNY and CDR2 SYGAGN. V gave up 0 bases and J gave up 1 base, with 11 bases separating them. This CDR3 is built from 16 residues. The sequenced CDR3 bases are TGTGCCAGCAGTGATGCAGCCTCAGGAAACTATGCT. Translation: CASSDAASGNYA. The CDR3 in its entirety is CASSDAASGNYAEQFF.

Ten or more counts support this clone. Gene names denote mouse genes. The CDR3 region is CASSMDTANSDYTF. The sequenced CDR3 bases are TGTGCCAGCAGTATGGACACTGCAAACTCC. This chain connects TRBV19 to TRBJ1-2; tentatively, D is TRBD1 (5 bases). The sequence runs out 4 residues before the end of the CDR3; the remainder is reconstructed from the germline J gene. The V and J ends lost 2 bases and 0 bases respectively, with 8 bases between them. CDR1 is FNHDT, CDR2 SITEND, per germline (reference sequence). The CDR3 is made up of 14 amino acids.

There are a few counts of this clone. All gene names here are mouse names. The read gets to within 3 residues of the CDR3 end, and the germline J gene fills in the rest. The chain recombines TRBV29 with TRBJ1-6, with 8 positions matching TRBD1. TRBJ1-6 is recorded as an ORF, its role being uncertain. The germline V gene encodes CDR1 MSHET and CDR2 SYDVDS. This CDR3 contains 14 residues. V lost 4 bases to trimming and J lost 7 bases; unmatched junction nucleotides: 3. CDR3 in amino acids: CASSSRQGNSPLYF. The part of the CDR3 DNA that was read is TGTGCTAGCAGTTCTCGACAGGGGAATTCGCCC.

This clone counts as medium-sized. The germline and genes are mouse ones. The read is 4 residues too short to cover the CDR3 end, so that end is filled in from the germline J gene. The chain couples TRBV19 to TRBJ1-2; the D gene is possibly TRBD1 (6 bases). V lost 2 bases and J lost 0, with 8 bases in between. The germline CDR1 and CDR2 sequences are FNHDT and SITEND (reference sequence). CDR3 length: 14 amino acids. CDR3: CASSMGQTNSDYTF. The sequenced part of the CDR3 DNA is TGTGCCAGCAGTATGGGACAAACAAACTCC.

Many counts were recorded for this clone. The gene names given are mouse names. The observed sequence ends 4 residues before the CDR3 terminus, with the missing tail filled in from the germline J gene. The rearrangement links TRBV1 to TRBJ1-2; 7 bases match TRBD1. The germline V gene has CDR1 NSQYPW and CDR2 LRSPGD (reference sequence). This CDR3 contains 15 residues. The J segment lost 0 bases and the V segment lost 3 bases, leaving 4 bases of the junction unmatched. CDR3: CTCSAAGTANSDYTF. The covered CDR3 bases are TGCACCTGCAGTGCCGCCGGGACAGCAAACTCC.

Sample share makes this clone medium-sized. The genes are named according to mouse. Read sequence stops 4 residues before the CDR3 end, and the germline J gene provides the missing end. The chain uses TRBV1 and TRBJ1-1, with TRBD1 matching over 9 bases. The J segment lost 0 bases and the V segment lost 3 bases, leaving 2 bases of the junction unmatched. The CDR3 has 15 residues. Per germline, CDR1 NSQYPW and CDR2 LRSPGD (reference sequence). CDR3 DNA (partial): TGCACCTGCAGTGCCCGGGACAGGGCAAACACA. Its translation is CTCSARDRANT. The CDR3 in its entirety is CTCSARDRANTEVFF.

This clone is categorized as medium-sized. Mouse gene names apply. The read halts 4 residues ahead of the CDR3 end, with the missing end drawn from the germline J gene. The J gene is TRBJ2-2, the V gene TRBV1; maybe TRBD1 (6 bases). V lost 4 bases and J lost 1, with 7 bases in between. Looked up from germline, CDR1 is NSQYPW and CDR2 is LRSPGD (reference sequence). This CDR3 contains 14 residues. This chain's CDR3 is CTCSGGQNTGQLYF. The DNA read from the CDR3 is TGCACCTGCAGTGGGGGACAAAACACCGGG.

At least ten counts were recorded for this clone. Germline and genes here are mouse. Sequencing ends 4 residues short of the CDR3 end; the germline J gene provides the rest. The chain couples TRBV13-1 to TRBJ2-7; 7 positions agree with TRBD1. Germline CDR1 NSHNY, CDR2 SYGAGN. The CDR3 is 14 amino acids. Trimming took 1 base from V and 0 from J; bases not matched to a gene: 1. CDR3 in amino acids: CASSDPGGSYEQYF. The DNA read from the CDR3 is TGTGCCAGCAGTGATCCAGGGGGCTCCTAT.

With regard to this clone: Gene names and germline match the mouse. The read ends 4 residues before the CDR3 terminus; that terminus is restored from the germline J gene. Within the sample, other DNA sequences also encode this same CDR3. This chain uses TRBV13-2 with TRBJ2-5; a possible D gene is TRBD1 (5 bases). The CDR3 spans 14 residues. Germline V gene data show CDR1 as NNHNN and CDR2 as SYGAGS (reference sequence). Trimming stripped 0 bases from V and 3 bases from J, with 8 bases between. The CDR3 bases that were read are TGTGCCAGCGGTGATGGAGACAGACAAGAC. It encodes CASGDGDRQD. The whole CDR3 reads CASGDGDRQDTQYF.

As regards this clone: Any gene name here is a mouse gene name. From the germline J gene comes the end of the CDR3, since the read stops 4 residues before it. V gene TRBV14 combines with J gene TRBJ2-5; 9 bases align to TRBD1. This CDR3 region has 15 residues. Germline V gives CDR1 SGHDT, CDR2 FRDEAV. The CDR3 is CASSIQGARGDTQYF. The sequenced CDR3 bases are TGTGCCAGCAGCATACAGGGGGCGCGGGGAGAC. Using reference TRBV14 and TRBJ2-5 for the parts outside the CDR3, the full variable domain is EAGVTQSPRYAVLQEGQAVSFWCDPISGHDTLYWYQQPRDQGPQLLVYFRDEAVIDNSQLPSDRFSAVRPKGTNSTLKIQSAKQGDTATYLCASSIQGARGDTQYFGPGTRLLVL.

This clone is categorized as medium-sized. Mouse gene names and germline throughout. The part of the CDR3 DNA that was read is TGCACCTGCAGTGCAGATGGGGAGGCAAACTCC. It yields the protein CTCSADGEANS. The entire CDR3 sequence reads CTCSADGEANSDYTF. The chain employs TRBV1 and TRBJ1-2; D uncertain. The CDR3 extends 4 residues past the end of the read, so its final part is completed from the germline J gene. V was pared by 0 bases and J by 0 bases, with 8 bases between. Germline values: CDR1 NSQYPW, CDR2 LRSPGD (reference sequence). The CDR3 runs 15 residues.

In regard to this clone: Each gene name is a mouse one. Read coverage stops 4 residues before the CDR3 terminus; the germline J gene supplies the remainder. The genes are TRBV19 and TRBJ1-1; tentatively, D is TRBD1 (5 bases). There are 14 residues in the CDR3. Germline lookup yields CDR1 FNHDT and CDR2 SITEND (reference sequence). V lost 5 bases and J 0 bases, leaving 11 bases between the germline ends. Here the CDR3 reads CASSQDKANTEVFF. The CDR3 DNA, read in part, is TGTGCCAGCAGCCAGGACAAAGCAAACACA.

In regard to this clone: Genes and germline are mouse. The read ends 4 residues early relative to the CDR3; the germline J gene fills the gap. This chain joins TRBV13-1 and TRBJ2-1; 11 nucleotides agree with TRBD1. CDR1 is NSHNY and CDR2 is SYGAGN in the germline V gene. This CDR3 has 15 residues. Losses at the gene ends were 5 bases for V and 1 base for J; bases not matched to a gene: 2. The covered CDR3 bases are TGTGCCAGCAGGGGGACAGGGGGGAACTATGCT. Protein sequence: CASRGTGGNYA. The entire CDR3 protein reads CASRGTGGNYAEQFF.

The sample holds many counts of this clone. Genes and germline come from the mouse. The read gets to within 4 residues of the CDR3 end, and the germline J gene fills in the rest. The chain carries TRBV13-3 and TRBJ2-7; 7 bases match TRBD2. Germline V gene lookup returns CDR1 NNHDY and CDR2 SYVADS. Germline trimming cut 2 bases from V and 0 bases from J; bases unmatched to any gene: 5. This CDR3 is 15 amino acids long. Incomplete CDR3 DNA: TGTGCCAGCAGTGAGTTCTGGGGGAGCTCCTAT. Translating it yields CASSEFWGSSY. The whole CDR3 protein reads CASSEFWGSSYEQYF.

This clone was observed a handful of times. The genes and germline here are from mouse. The observed sequence ends 4 residues before the CDR3 terminus, with the missing tail filled in from the germline J gene. The chain couples TRBV5 to TRBJ2-2; 12 bases map to TRBD1. After removal of 5 bases from V and 3 bases from J, the junction contained 4 bases not matched to a gene. Per germline, CDR1 LGHNA and CDR2 YNLKQL (reference sequence). The CDR3 spans 16 residues. This CDR3 is CASSSGTGGHTGQLYF. The DNA read from the CDR3 is TGTGCCAGCAGCTCCGGGACAGGGGGCCACACCGGG.

The sample holds a few counts of this clone. Mouse gene names and germline throughout. From the germline J gene comes the end of the CDR3, since the read stops 4 residues before it. The chain combines TRBV13-1 with TRBJ1-1; a weak D match, TRBD1 (6 bases). The length of the CDR3 is 14 residues. Germline loops: CDR1 NSHNY, CDR2 SYGAGN. The V end was cut by 0 bases, the J end by 2 bases, with 8 bases between. The CDR3 spells CASSDAGGNTEVFF. CDR3 bases read: TGTGCCAGCAGTGATGCGGGGGGCAACACA.